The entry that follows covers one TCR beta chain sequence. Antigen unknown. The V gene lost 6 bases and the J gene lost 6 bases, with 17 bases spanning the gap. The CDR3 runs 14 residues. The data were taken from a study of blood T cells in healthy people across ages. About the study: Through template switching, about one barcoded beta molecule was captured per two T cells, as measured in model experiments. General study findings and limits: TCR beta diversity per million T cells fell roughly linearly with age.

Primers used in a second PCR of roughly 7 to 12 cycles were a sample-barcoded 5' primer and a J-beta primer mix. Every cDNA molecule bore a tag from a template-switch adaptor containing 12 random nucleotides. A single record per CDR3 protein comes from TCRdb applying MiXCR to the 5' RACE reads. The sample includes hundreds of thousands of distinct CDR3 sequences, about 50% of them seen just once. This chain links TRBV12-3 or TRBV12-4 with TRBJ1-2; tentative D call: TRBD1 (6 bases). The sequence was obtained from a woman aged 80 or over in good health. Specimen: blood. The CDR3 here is CASSARGRGNGYTF. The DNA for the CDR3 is TGTGCCAGCAGCGCCCGGGGGCGCGGAAATGGCTACACCTTC.